These 27 T cell receptor beta chains originate from one sample sequenced in a study of blood T cells in healthy people across ages. Primed by a sample-barcoded 5' primer and a J-beta primer mix, a second PCR proceeded for roughly 7 to 11 cycles. TCRdb reprocessed the 5' RACE reads with MiXCR, giving one entry per CDR3 protein. The sample holds just over 800,000 distinct CDR3 sequences, approximately 67% seen once. The sequencing sample was made of blood. The origin of the receptors is a man younger than 40 in good health.

The CDR3 region has the DNA TGTGCCAGCAAAGTGCCAGCCGATACGCAGTATTTT. Protein product: CASKVPADTQYF. The chain is built from TRBV12-3 or TRBV12-4 and TRBJ2-3; D is undetermined. The V end was cut by 7 bases, the J end by 6 bases, with 11 bases between. The CDR3 contains 12 residues.

Only a few counts were recorded for this clonotype. The CDR3 sequence is CAWKAAWGYTF. CDR3 DNA: TGTGCCTGGAAGGCTGCCTGGGGCTACACCTTC. This rearrangement joins TRBV30 to TRBJ1-2; D is unresolved. Germline values: CDR1 GTSNPN, CDR2 SVGIG (reference sequence). CDR3 size: 11 residues. V lost 4 bases and J lost 8, with 11 bases in between.

This clonotype was detected a few times. The CDR3 bases are TGTGCCAGCAGGGACGGGGGGAATCAGCCCCAGCATTTT. It codes for CASRDGGNQPQHF. The gene calls are TRBV2 and TRBJ1-5, with TRBD1 as a possible D gene (5 bases). V lost 6 bases, J lost 4 bases, and 10 bases lay in between. CDR1 and CDR2 (germline): SNHLY, FYNNEI. There are 13 residues in the CDR3.

This sequence joins TRBV2 and TRBJ1-2; no reliable D call. The CDR3 loop spans 15 amino acids. CDR1 is SNHLY and CDR2 is FYNNEI in the germline V gene. Trimming shortened V by 7 bases and J by 1 base, and 16 bases separated the two germline ends. CDR3 protein: CASTTSEGDNYGYTF. CDR3 coding DNA: TGTGCCAGCACAACGAGTGAAGGAGATAACTATGGCTACACCTTC.

The rearrangement links TRBV20-1 to TRBJ2-4; the match to TRBD2 covers 8 bases. V gave up 0 bases and J gave up 2 bases; unmatched junction bases: 6. The CDR3 is 16 amino acids. Germline V gene sequence: CDR1 DFQATT, CDR2 SNEGSKA (reference sequence). The CDR3 region has the DNA TGCAGTGCTAGAGATTTTGGACTAGCTACCAAAAACATTCAGTACTTC. It yields the protein CSARDFGLATKNIQYF.

The rearrangement links TRBV6-5 to TRBJ2-3; unclear D gene. V lost 0 bases to trimming and J lost 2 bases, with 18 bases between them. CDR1 MNHEY and CDR2 SVGAGI come from the germline V gene. The CDR3 has 18 residues. The CDR3 region is CASSYSIVGQAYTDTQYF. The CDR3 nucleotides read TGTGCCAGCAGTTACTCGATTGTAGGGCAGGCCTACACAGATACGCAGTATTTT.

This clonotype was counted only a few times. The V and J genes are TRBV5-6 and TRBJ1-1; no reliable D call. Trimming took 4 bases from V and 1 from J, leaving 14 bases between them. This CDR3 has 15 residues. Germline CDR1 and CDR2: SGHDT and YYEEEE. The CDR3 region is CASSPAWPRNTEAFF. CDR3 bases: TGTGCCAGCAGCCCGGCTTGGCCGCGGAACACTGAAGCTTTCTTT.

The sample holds one count of this clonotype. The chain joins TRBV4-2 to TRBJ2-4; TRBD2 matches at 10 bases. CDR1 is LGHNA and CDR2 is YNFKEQ in the germline V gene. The CDR3 spans 16 residues. Unmatched junction bases numbered 12, after V lost 0 bases and J lost 13 bases. The DNA for the CDR3 is TGTGCCAGCAGCCAAGATGTTAGCGGGGGGATAGTCAGGCAGTACTTC. Translated, it gives CASSQDVSGGIVRQYF.

In its sample, this clonotype was seen once. The chain has TRBV6-5 and TRBJ2-7; possibly TRBD1 or TRBD2 for D (5 bases each). The CDR3 runs 15 residues. V lost 6 bases to trimming and J lost 0 bases, with 15 bases between them. Germline CDR1 reads MNHEY; CDR2 reads SVGAGI. The CDR3 nucleotides are TGTGCCAGCAGGGGGGAGTCAGAGGGCTCCTACGAGCAGTACTTC. Its protein product is CASRGESEGSYEQYF.

V usage is TRBV20-1 and J usage is TRBJ2-1; D remains unclear. The J call may be in error: the DNA end matches TRBJ2-7 better. This CDR3 contains 16 residues. Per the germline V gene, CDR1 is DFQATT and CDR2 is SNEGSKA (reference sequence). In DNA, the CDR3 is TGCAGTGCTAGCCCCTTCGCCGGCACGTCCTACAATGAGCAGTACTTC. Translation: CSASPFAGTSYNEQYF.

This clonotype has at least ten counts. The chain's CDR3 is CSVERVGTITDTQYF. For the CDR3, the DNA is TGCAGCGTTGAAAGAGTTGGGACTATCACAGATACGCAGTATTTT. The chain has TRBV29-1 and TRBJ2-3; 7 nucleotides line up with TRBD2. V lost 2 bases, J lost 2 bases, and 7 bases stayed unmatched. The length of the CDR3 is 15 residues. The V gene's germline CDR1 is SQVTM and CDR2 ANQGSEA.

The CDR3 loop is CAISVQGQGDNGYTF. CDR3 sequence (DNA): TGTGCCATCAGCGTTCAGGGGCAGGGCGACAATGGCTACACCTTC. The J gene is TRBJ1-2, the V gene TRBV10-3, with a weak D call TRBD1 (6 bases). Trimming pared 6 bases from V and 6 bases from J, leaving 20 bases between. CDR3 length: 15 residues. Germline V lookup: CDR1 ENHRY, CDR2 SYGVKD.

The CDR3 region is CASSQVAFSTDTQYF. The CDR3, as DNA: TGTGCCAGCAGCCAAGTCGCCTTTAGCACAGATACGCAGTATTTT. This rearrangement joins TRBV14 to TRBJ2-3; no clear D. This CDR3 is built from 15 residues. Deletions cut 1 base from V and 0 bases from J, with 8 bases between. CDR1 is SGHDN, CDR2 FVKESK, per germline.

The chain combines TRBV10-3 with TRBJ2-3; 7 bases are shared with TRBD1. The CDR3 is 14 residues long. Germline trimming cut 6 bases from V and 1 base from J; bases unmatched to any gene: 4. CDR1 and CDR2 from the germline V gene are ENHRY and SYGVKD. CDR3: CAIRPGQRTDTQYF. CDR3 nucleotide sequence: TGTGCCATCAGACCGGGACAGCGCACAGATACGCAGTATTTT.

V usage is TRBV29-1 and J usage is TRBJ1-1; no reliable D call. Trimming removed 7 bases at V and 6 bases at J, with 12 bases between. The CDR3 has 11 residues. Germline V gives CDR1 SQVTM, CDR2 ANQGSEA. The CDR3 coding sequence is TGCAGCGGATTAGTAGGCTCTGAAGCTTTCTTT. Translating gives CSGLVGSEAFF.

The chain uses TRBV3-1 and TRBJ1-6; D perhaps matches TRBD1 (5 bases). Trimming cost V 4 bases and J 7 bases, with 11 bases left between them. The CDR3 is made up of 14 amino acids. Germline V CDR1 and CDR2: LGHDT, YNNKEL (reference sequence). For the CDR3, the DNA is TGTGCCAGCAGCCTCCGCCGACAGAATTCACCCCTCCACTTT. Translation: CASSLRRQNSPLHF. The full variable domain, its missing parts supplied by reference TRBV3-1 and TRBJ1-6, is DTAVSQTPKYLVTQMGNDKSIKCEQNLGHDTMYWYKQDSKKFLKIMFSYNNKELIINETVPNRFSPKSPDKAHLNLHINSLELGDSAVYFCASSLRRQNSPLHFGNGTRLTVT.

J is TRBJ2-1 and V is TRBV20-1, with 7 bases fitting TRBD1. The CDR3 runs 14 residues. Per germline, CDR1 DFQATT and CDR2 SNEGSKA (reference sequence). The V segment lost 4 bases and the J segment 8 bases; nucleotides outside the gene matches: 11. This CDR3 reads CSAITGAAVDEQFF. The CDR3 region has the DNA TGCAGTGCTATCACAGGGGCCGCGGTTGATGAGCAGTTCTTC.

Worth noting for this clonotype: This may be a read error, as it is one base from a much larger clone. This chain uses TRBV7-8 with TRBJ2-7; D is unresolved. Germline assignment: CDR1 SGHVS and CDR2 FQNEAQ. The CDR3 loop spans 11 amino acids. The CDR3 loop reads CAGSLARAQYF. As DNA, the CDR3 is TGTGCCGGCAGCTTAGCCCGGGCGCAGTACTTC. The whole variable domain, filled in from reference TRBV7-8 and TRBJ2-7, reads GAGVSQSPRYKVAKRGQDVALRCDPISGHVSLFWYQQALGQGPEFLTYFQNEAQLDKSGLPSDRFFAERPEGSVSTLKIQRTQQEDSAVYLCAGSLARAQYFGPGTRLTVT.

This clonotype was observed a handful of times. The CDR3 nucleotides read TGTGCCAGCAGCCTTCGAGCGACAGGAAACAATGAGCAGTTCTTC. This codes for CASSLRATGNNEQFF. V gene TRBV5-4 combines with J gene TRBJ2-1; D perhaps matches TRBD1 (6 bases). The V gene lost 4 bases and the J gene lost 5 bases, with 16 bases spanning the gap. The CDR3 totals 15 residues. Germline loops: CDR1 SGHNT, CDR2 YYREEE (reference sequence).

This sequence joins TRBV7-6 and TRBJ2-5, with D perhaps given as TRBD1 or TRBD2 (6 bases each). The J call may be wrong; the DNA end is better matched by TRBJ2-7. This CDR3 spans 13 amino acids. Per the germline V gene, CDR1 is SGHVS and CDR2 is FNYEAQ. The CDR3 DNA reads TGTGCCAGCAGCGGAGGGGGTCTGGGCGAGCAGTACTTC. This encodes CASSGGGLGEQYF.

Worth noting for this clonotype: The junction and the germline gene differ at one end; a read error may be behind it. V usage is TRBV9 and J usage is TRBJ2-1; tentatively, D is TRBD1 or TRBD2 (5 bases each). Germline V gene sequence: CDR1 SGDLS, CDR2 YYNGEE. This CDR3 comprises 15 residues. The CDR3 spells CASSVGDRSYKEQFF. For the CDR3, the DNA is TGTGCCAGCAGCGTAGGGGACCGCTCCTACAAGGAGCAGTTCTTC. Full variable domain (outside the CDR3, taken from reference TRBV9 and TRBJ2-1): DSGVTQTPKHLITATGQRVTLRCSPRSGDLSVYWYQQSLDQGLQFLIQYYNGEERAKGNILERFSAQQFPDLHSELNLSSLELGDSALYFCASSVGDRSYKEQFFGPGTRLTVL.

The genes are TRBV9 and TRBJ2-3, with 9 bases identical to TRBD2. CDR1 and CDR2 (germline): SGDLS, YYNGEE. The length of the CDR3 is 17 residues. V trimming: 2 bases; J trimming: 0 bases; junction bases outside the gene matches: 7. The DNA of the CDR3 is TGTGCCAGCAGCGTCGGCAGCGGGGGGCCTAGCACAGATACGCAGTATTTT. It yields the protein CASSVGSGGPSTDTQYF.

CDR3 protein: CASSTQPRVGYGYTF. CDR3 bases: TGTGCCAGCAGCACTCAGCCGAGGGTGGGTTATGGCTACACCTTC. V is TRBV4-2 and J is TRBJ1-2; no reliable D call. With 5 bases removed from V and 5 bases from J, the gap between germline ends came to 18 bases. This CDR3 contains 15 residues. CDR1 and CDR2 (germline): LGHNA, YNFKEQ.

J is TRBJ2-7 and V is TRBV6-2 or TRBV6-3; D tentatively reads TRBD1 or TRBD2 (5 bases each). Trimming left V 0 bases short and J 2 bases short, with 14 bases between. Germline V lookup: CDR1 MNHEY, CDR2 SVGEGT. This CDR3 contains 16 residues. The CDR3 here is CASSYSPGRPTYEQYF. Here the CDR3 DNA reads TGTGCCAGCAGTTACTCACCGGGACGGCCTACCTACGAGCAGTACTTC.

The J gene is TRBJ2-1, the V gene TRBV29-1, with D possibly TRBD1 on 6 matching bases. This CDR3 has 11 residues. The germline gives CDR1 SQVTM, CDR2 ANQGSEA. Trimming pared 7 bases from V and 9 bases from J, leaving 13 bases between. CDR3 residues: CSGAQGGEQFF. The CDR3 nucleotides are TGCAGCGGTGCACAGGGCGGTGAGCAGTTCTTC.

The rearrangement uses TRBV10-3 and TRBJ2-4; D is undetermined. CDR1 is ENHRY and CDR2 is SYGVKD in the germline V gene. The V end lost 2 bases, the J end lost 0 bases, and 8 bases lay between the germline ends. The CDR3 extends over 15 amino acids. The CDR3 nucleotides are TGTGCCATCAGTGAGCCGAGCCTAGCCAAAAACATTCAGTACTTC. Protein: CAISEPSLAKNIQYF.

The gene calls are TRBV9 and TRBJ2-3; possibly TRBD2 for D (5 bases). The CDR3 runs to 14 residues. Germline CDR1 and CDR2: SGDLS and YYNGEE. Trimming took 4 bases from V and 6 from J, leaving 15 bases between them. The chain's CDR3 is CASSYAPERDTQYF. The CDR3 DNA is TGTGCCAGCAGCTATGCCCCCGAGCGGGATACGCAGTATTTT.